A selection of T cell receptor beta chains follows, all from one sample in a study of cytomegalovirus exposure and HLA in healthy donors. Some clones are missing from TCRdb's copy, which holds only in-frame ones; the method was immunoSEQ multiplex PCR. Altogether under 250,000 clones are present, 87% being singletons, with the ten largest covering around 12%. The sequenced sample was PBMCs. These TCRs come from a young man in good health and CMV-seropositive. Both conserved end residues are part of each CDR3. A D gene is named only where the DNA matches it firmly. The size of a clone is reported for some rows only, either as once, few or many, or as a class for expanded clones.

TRBJ2-1,NA,TRBD2,TRBV6-4,CASNNGRSYKQFF,TGTGCCAGCAATAACGGGAGGTCTTATAAGCAGTTCTTC
TRBJ2-7,NA,NA,TRBV5-1,CASSLMNGGVRSYEQYF,TGCGCCAGCAGCTTGATGAATGGCGGGGTACGCTCCTACGAGCAGTACTTC
TRBJ2-7,NA,TRBD1,TRBV7-9,CASSLVDRDYEQYF,TGTGCCAGCAGCTTAGTTGACAGGGACTACGAGCAGTACTTC
TRBJ2-1,NA,TRBD2,TRBV29-1,CSHRHSGTSGIKFKGGQFF,TGCAGCCACCGACATTCCGGGACTAGCGGGATAAAATTTAAGGGTGGGCAGTTCTTC
TRBJ2-7,NA,NA,TRBV21-1,CASSKVRQGNLYEQYF,TGTGCCAGCAGCAAAGTGAGACAGGGGAATCTTTACGAGCAGTACTTC
TRBJ1-2,NA,TRBD1,TRBV30,CAGATTGNSRGYTF,TGTGCCGGAGCAACGACAGGGAATAGCCGCGGCTACACCTTC
TRBJ2-7,NA,NA,TRBV29-1,CSVRAATSYEQYF,TGCAGCGTCCGAGCGGCAACGTCCTACGAGCAGTACTTC
TRBJ2-1,NA,NA,TRBV4-1,CASSPYGSSYNEQFF,TGCGCCAGCAGCCCTTACGGGAGCTCCTACAATGAGCAGTTCTTC
TRBJ2-1,NA,TRBD2,TRBV29-1,CSASSGRAYNEQFF,TGCAGCGCCTCTAGCGGGAGGGCGTACAATGAGCAGTTCTTC
TRBJ1-4,NA,NA,TRBV7-9,CASSLKGQGGEKLFF,TGTGCCAGCAGCTTAAAGGGTCAGGGAGGGGAAAAACTGTTTTTT
TRBJ2-7,NA,NA,TRBV27,CASSLGQNSYEQYF,TGTGCCAGCAGTCTAGGACAGAACTCCTACGAGCAGTACTTC
TRBJ1-2,NA,TRBD1,TRBV28,CASSFRTGIDYGYTF,TGTGCCAGCAGTTTCCGGACAGGGATCGACTATGGCTACACCTTC
TRBJ2-7,NA,NA,TRBV7-8,CASSLIVGEHEQYF,TGTGCCAGCAGCTTGATTGTGGGAGAGCACGAGCAGTACTTC
TRBJ2-5,NA,NA,TRBV5-6,CASSVWTHHETQYF,TGTGCCAGCAGCGTATGGACACACCACGAGACCCAGTACTTC
TRBJ1-1,NA,NA,TRBV27,CASRAGEGNTEAFF,TGTGCCAGCAGGGCCGGTGAGGGCAACACTGAAGCTTTCTTT
TRBJ2-3,NA,NA,TRBV6-1,CASSGLLGGDHTQYF,TGTGCCAGCAGTGGTTTGTTAGGCGGGGACCATACGCAGTATTTT
TRBJ1-2,NA,TRBD1,TRBV19,CASNTGTDGYTF,TGTGCCAGTAACACCGGGACAGACGGCTACACCTTC
TRBJ2-3,NA,NA,TRBV7-9,CASSSGIPSPTDTQYF,TGTGCCAGCAGCTCCGGAATTCCCTCACCCACAGATACGCAGTATTTT
TRBJ2-5,NA,TRBD1,TRBV9,CASSVTGGKTQYF,TGTGCCAGCAGCGTCACAGGGGGAAAGACCCAGTACTTC
TRBJ1-1,once,NA,TRBV4-1,CASSQEGRSARAFF,TGCGCCAGCAGCCAAGAGGGAAGGTCGGCCCGGGCTTTCTTT
TRBJ2-7,NA,NA,TRBV15,CATSSLGGGGYEQYF,TGTGCCACCAGCTCTTTAGGCGGAGGGGGGTACGAGCAGTACTTC
TRBJ2-2,NA,TRBD2,TRBV4-3,CASSEWEGSTGELFF,TGCGCCAGCAGCGAATGGGAGGGGTCGACCGGGGAGCTGTTTTTT
TRBJ2-7,NA,NA,TRBV7-2,CASSLGPSTEYF,TGTGCCAGCAGCTTAGGTCCGTCTACAGAGTACTTC
TRBJ1-5,few,NA,TRBV6-1,CASSEAPRVGRPQHF,TGTGCCAGCAGTGAAGCGCCTCGGGTTGGCCGGCCCCAGCATTTT
TRBJ1-1,NA,NA,TRBV2,CASSEERDLAFF,TGTGCCAGCAGTGAGGAACGAGACTTAGCTTTCTTT
TRBJ1-5,NA,NA,TRBV19,CASSAPRTHYGNQPQHF,TGTGCCAGTAGCGCACCCCGGACCCATTATGGCAATCAGCCCCAGCATTTT
TRBJ2-7,NA,NA,TRBV30,CAWSDGAGAEEQYF,TGTGCCTGGAGCGACGGGGCAGGGGCAGAAGAGCAGTACTTC
TRBJ2-1,NA,NA,TRBV11-2,CASSWGLNLDNEQFF,TGTGCCAGCAGCTGGGGCTTGAACCTCGACAATGAGCAGTTCTTC
TRBJ2-3,NA,NA,TRBV11-2,CASSSPTSDTQYF,TGTGCCAGCAGCTCCCCTACTTCAGATACGCAGTATTTT
TRBJ1-1,once,NA,TRBV5-4,CASSPGVGDTEAFF,TGTGCCAGCAGCCCGGGGGTAGGGGACACTGAAGCTTTCTTT
TRBJ2-2,NA,TRBD1,TRBV2,CASRDRGQYTGELFF,TGTGCCAGCAGAGACAGGGGCCAGTACACCGGGGAGCTGTTTTTT
TRBJ2-1,NA,NA,TRBV29-1,CSVEDRAEEQFF,TGCAGCGTTGAAGATCGAGCAGAGGAGCAGTTCTTC
TRBJ2-5,NA,TRBD2,TRBV6-5,CASNAGGGETQYF,TGTGCCAGCAACGCGGGAGGGGGGGAGACCCAGTACTTC
TRBJ2-7,NA,NA,TRBV4-2,CASSPGGSSYEQYF,TGTGCCAGCAGCCCCGGGGGCTCCTCCTACGAGCAGTACTTC
TRBJ1-3,once,NA,TRBV5-6,CASSLWRRGSGNTIYF,TGTGCCAGCAGCTTATGGAGGAGGGGCTCTGGAAACACCATATATTTT